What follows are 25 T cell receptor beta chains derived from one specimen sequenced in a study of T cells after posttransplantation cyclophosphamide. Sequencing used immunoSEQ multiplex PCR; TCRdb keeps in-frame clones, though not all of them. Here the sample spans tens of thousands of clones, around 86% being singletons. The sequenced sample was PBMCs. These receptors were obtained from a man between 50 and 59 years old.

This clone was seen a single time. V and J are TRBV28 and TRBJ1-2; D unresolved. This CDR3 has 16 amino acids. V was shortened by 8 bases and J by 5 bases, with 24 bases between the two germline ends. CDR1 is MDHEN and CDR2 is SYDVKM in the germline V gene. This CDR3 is CASRSPLRAGRYGYTF. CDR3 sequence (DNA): TGTGCCAGCCGATCCCCCCTTAGAGCAGGAAGGTATGGCTACACCTTC.

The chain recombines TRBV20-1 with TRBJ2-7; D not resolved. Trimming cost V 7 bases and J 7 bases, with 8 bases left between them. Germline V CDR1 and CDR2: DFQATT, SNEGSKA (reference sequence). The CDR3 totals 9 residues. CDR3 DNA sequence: TGCAGTGTTTCGGAGGAGCAGTACTTC. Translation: CSVSEEQYF.

The CDR3 spells CATSRGQVLNTEAFF. Here the CDR3 DNA reads TGTGCCACCAGCAGAGGACAGGTCTTAAACACTGAAGCTTTCTTT. This chain links TRBV15 with TRBJ1-1; possible D gene TRBD1, 6 bases. The CDR3 totals 15 residues. Trimming removed 1 base from V and 2 bases from J, with 11 bases in between. Germline CDR1 reads LNHNV; CDR2 reads YYDKDF (reference sequence).

CDR3 bases: TGCGCCAGCAGCCAAGATCATCCCTCCTTAACTAGCGGGGGGGCAGATACGCAGTATTTT. Encoded protein: CASSQDHPSLTSGGADTQYF. The chain recombines TRBV4-3 with TRBJ2-3; 13 nucleotides align to TRBD2. CDR3 length: 20 residues. The ends lost 0 bases at V and 4 bases at J; junction bases unmatched: 13. The germline CDR1 and CDR2 sequences are LGHNA and YSLEER.

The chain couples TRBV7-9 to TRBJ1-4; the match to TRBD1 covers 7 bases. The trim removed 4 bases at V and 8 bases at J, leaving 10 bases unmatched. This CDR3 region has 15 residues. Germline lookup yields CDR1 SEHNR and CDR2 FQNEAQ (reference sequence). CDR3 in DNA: TGTGCCAGCAGCTCCCAGACAGGGATTGGGGAAAAACTGTTTTTT. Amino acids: CASSSQTGIGEKLFF.

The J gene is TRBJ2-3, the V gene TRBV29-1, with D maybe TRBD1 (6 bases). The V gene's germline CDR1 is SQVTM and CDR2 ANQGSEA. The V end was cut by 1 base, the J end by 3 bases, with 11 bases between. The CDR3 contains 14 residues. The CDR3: CSVEGTVRTDTQYF. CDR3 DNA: TGCAGCGTTGAAGGGACAGTTAGAACAGATACGCAGTATTTT.

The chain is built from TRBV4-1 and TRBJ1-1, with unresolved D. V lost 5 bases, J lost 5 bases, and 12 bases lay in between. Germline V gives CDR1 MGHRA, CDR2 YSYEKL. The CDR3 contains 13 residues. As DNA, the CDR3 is TGCGCCAGCAGCAAAAGCGAGGGAACTGAAGCTTTCTTT. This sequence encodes CASSKSEGTEAFF.

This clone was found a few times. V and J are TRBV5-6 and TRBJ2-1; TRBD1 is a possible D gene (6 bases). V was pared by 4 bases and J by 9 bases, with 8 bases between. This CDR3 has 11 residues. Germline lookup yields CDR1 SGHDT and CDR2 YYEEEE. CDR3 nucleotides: TGTGCCAGCAGCCTAGGGGGTGAGCAGTTCTTC. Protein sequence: CASSLGGEQFF.

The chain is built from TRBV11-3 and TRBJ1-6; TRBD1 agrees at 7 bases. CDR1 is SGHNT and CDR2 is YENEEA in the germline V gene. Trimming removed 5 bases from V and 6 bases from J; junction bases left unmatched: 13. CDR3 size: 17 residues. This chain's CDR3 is CASSPLKGAGSNSPLHF. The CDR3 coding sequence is TGTGCCAGCAGCCCTTTAAAGGGGGCAGGGAGTAATTCACCCCTCCACTTT.

This CDR3 is CASSVTPGDSYEQYF. The CDR3 nucleotides read TGTGCCAGCAGCGTAACCCCGGGGGACTCCTACGAGCAGTACTTC. The genes are TRBV9 and TRBJ2-7, with D perhaps matching TRBD2 (6 bases). The CDR3 length is 15 residues. V was cut by 1 base and J by 0 bases, with 11 bases left in between. Germline CDR1 and CDR2: SGDLS and YYNGEE.

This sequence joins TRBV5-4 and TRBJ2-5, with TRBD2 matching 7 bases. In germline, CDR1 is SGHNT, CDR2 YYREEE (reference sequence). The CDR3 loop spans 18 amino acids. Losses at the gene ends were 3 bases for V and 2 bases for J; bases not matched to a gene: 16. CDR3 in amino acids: CASSSRIGDGGGQETQYF. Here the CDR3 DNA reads TGTGCCAGCAGCTCCCGGATCGGGGACGGGGGAGGGCAAGAGACCCAGTACTTC.

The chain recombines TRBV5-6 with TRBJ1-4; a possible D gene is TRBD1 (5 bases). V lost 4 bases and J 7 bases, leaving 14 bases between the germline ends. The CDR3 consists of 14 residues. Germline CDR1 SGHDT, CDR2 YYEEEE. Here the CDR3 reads CASSPSWGGEKLFF. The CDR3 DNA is TGTGCCAGCAGCCCCAGTTGGGGGGGTGAAAAACTGTTTTTT.

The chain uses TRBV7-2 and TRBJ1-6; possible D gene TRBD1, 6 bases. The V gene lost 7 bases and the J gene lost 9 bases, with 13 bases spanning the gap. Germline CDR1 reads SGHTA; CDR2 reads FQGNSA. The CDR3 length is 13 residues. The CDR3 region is CASNNDRRSPLHF. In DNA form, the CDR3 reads TGTGCCAGCAACAATGACAGGCGTTCACCCCTCCACTTT.

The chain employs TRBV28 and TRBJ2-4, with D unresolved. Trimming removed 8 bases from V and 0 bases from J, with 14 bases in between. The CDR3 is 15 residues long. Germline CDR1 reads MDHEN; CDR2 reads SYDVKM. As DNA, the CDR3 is TGTGCCAGCGTAAACCGAGCCTTAGCCAAAAACATTCAGTACTTC. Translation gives CASVNRALAKNIQYF.

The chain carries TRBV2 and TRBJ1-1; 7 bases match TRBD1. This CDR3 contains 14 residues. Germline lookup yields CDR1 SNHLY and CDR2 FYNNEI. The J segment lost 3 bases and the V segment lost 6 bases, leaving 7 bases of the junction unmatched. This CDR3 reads CASSSSRGDTEAFF. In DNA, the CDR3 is TGTGCCAGCAGCTCAAGCAGGGGGGACACTGAAGCTTTCTTT.

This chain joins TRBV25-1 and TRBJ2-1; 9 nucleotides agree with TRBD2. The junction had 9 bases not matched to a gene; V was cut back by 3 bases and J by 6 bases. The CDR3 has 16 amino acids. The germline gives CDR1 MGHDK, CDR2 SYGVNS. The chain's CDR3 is CASSDHSGTSSNEQFF. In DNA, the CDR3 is TGTGCCAGCAGTGACCATTCCGGGACTAGCTCCAATGAGCAGTTCTTC.

The CDR3 here is CASRGGGFNEQFF. The CDR3 DNA sequence: TGTGCCAGCAGGGGCGGGGGGTTTAATGAGCAGTTCTTC. The rearrangement uses TRBV28 and TRBJ2-1, with 8 bases lining up with TRBD2. The length of the CDR3 is 13 residues. V lost 6 bases, J lost 7 bases, and 5 bases stayed unmatched. CDR1 is MDHEN and CDR2 is SYDVKM in the germline V gene.

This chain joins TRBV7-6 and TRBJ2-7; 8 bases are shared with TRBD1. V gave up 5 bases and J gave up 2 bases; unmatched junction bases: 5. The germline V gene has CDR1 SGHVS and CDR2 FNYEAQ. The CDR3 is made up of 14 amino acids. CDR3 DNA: TGTGCCAGCAGCCGCGGGACAGGTACCTACGAGCAGTACTTC. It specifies CASSRGTGTYEQYF.

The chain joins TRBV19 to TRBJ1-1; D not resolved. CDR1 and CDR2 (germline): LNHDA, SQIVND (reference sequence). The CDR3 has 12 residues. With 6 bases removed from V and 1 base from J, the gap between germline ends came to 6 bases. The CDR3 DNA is TGTGCCAGTAGGCGGTCGAACACTGAAGCTTTCTTT. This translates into CASRRSNTEAFF.

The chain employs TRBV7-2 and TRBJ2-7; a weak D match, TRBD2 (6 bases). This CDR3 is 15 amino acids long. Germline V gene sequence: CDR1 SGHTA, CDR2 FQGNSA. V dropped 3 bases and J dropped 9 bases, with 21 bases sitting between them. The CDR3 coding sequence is TGTGCCAGCAGCTTCCTTCTGGCAGGGAGGACGGGGCAGTACTTC. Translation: CASSFLLAGRTGQYF.

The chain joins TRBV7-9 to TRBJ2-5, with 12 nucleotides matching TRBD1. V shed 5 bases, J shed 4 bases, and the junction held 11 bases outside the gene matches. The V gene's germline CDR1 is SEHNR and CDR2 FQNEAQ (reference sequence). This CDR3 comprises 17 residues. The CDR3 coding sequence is TGTGCCAGCAGCCCCGGGACAGGGGGCGAAGGTGGAGAGACCCAGTACTTC. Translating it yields CASSPGTGGEGGETQYF. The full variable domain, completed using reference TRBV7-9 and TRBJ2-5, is DTGVSQNPRHKITKRGQNVTFRCDPISEHNRLYWYRQTLGQGPEFLTYFQNEAQLEKSRLLSDRFSAERPKGSFSTLEIQRTEQGDSAMYLCASSPGTGGEGGETQYFGPGTRLLVL.

For the CDR3, the DNA is TGTGCCAGCAGTCCCCCTAAGATTACGCTAAATTCACCCCTCCACTTT. The encoded protein is CASSPPKITLNSPLHF. The V and J genes are TRBV28 and TRBJ1-6; D remains ambiguous. Germline V gene lookup returns CDR1 MDHEN and CDR2 SYDVKM. The CDR3 is 16 amino acids. The V end was cut by 5 bases, the J end by 7 bases, with 18 bases between.

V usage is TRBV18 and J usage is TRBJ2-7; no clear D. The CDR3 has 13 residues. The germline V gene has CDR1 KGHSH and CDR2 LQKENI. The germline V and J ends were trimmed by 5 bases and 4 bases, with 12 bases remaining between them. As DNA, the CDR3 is TGTGCCAGCTCATTTTCACTTCCGTACGAGCAGTACTTC. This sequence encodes CASSFSLPYEQYF.

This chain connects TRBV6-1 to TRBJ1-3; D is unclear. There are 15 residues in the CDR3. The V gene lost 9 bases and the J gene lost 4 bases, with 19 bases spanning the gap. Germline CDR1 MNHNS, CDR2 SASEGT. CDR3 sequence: CARHDKTLAGNTIYF. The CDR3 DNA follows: TGTGCCAGACATGACAAAACCCTTGCGGGAAACACCATATATTTT.

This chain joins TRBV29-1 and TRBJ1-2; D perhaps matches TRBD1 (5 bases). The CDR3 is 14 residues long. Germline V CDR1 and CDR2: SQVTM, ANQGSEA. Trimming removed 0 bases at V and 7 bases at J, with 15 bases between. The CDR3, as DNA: TGCAGCGTTGAAGATTCGGCGACAAGGGGTGGCTACACCTTC. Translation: CSVEDSATRGGYTF.